Included here is one T cell receptor (beta chain) sequence, with context. This clonotype turned up a few times. What antigen it recognizes has not been identified. No quality values exist for individual bases; no much larger clone is one base distant. Deletion took 0 bases off V and 0 bases off J, with a span of 11 bases between the germline ends. Sequences SGHVS (CDR1) and FQNEAQ (CDR2) are obtained from the germline V gene. The cysteine opens and the phenylalanine closes a CDR3 of 17 amino acids. The CDR3 DNA has 51 bases and is translated from base 1. This sample stems from a study of identical twins (dated by TCRdb to 2016 to 2018). For context, the study as a whole: TCR alpha and beta repertoires from monozygotic twins, unrelated adults of various ages and cord blood were deep-sequenced to test whether fetal clonotypes persist. Replicate twin experiments were performed at different times using different library preparation protocols to rule out contamination.

Every donor in the study was a healthy Caucasian. Three pairs of female monozygotic twins, all aged about 18 to 29 years, were included in the twin cohort. Positive isolation kits from Invitrogen were used to isolate CD4+ and CD8+ T cell populations. Library prep was done by 5' RACE. TCRdb shows the sequencer as Illumina HiSeq 2000. Template switching introduced a universal primer binding site; the final cDNA contained a unique molecular identifier, enabling accurate counting of TCR cDNA molecules. Specific primers in the conserved constant-segment region were used to synthesize first-strand cDNA for the TCR alpha and beta chains. To control for contamination, each cDNA library was double barcoded with a SMART-Mk sample barcode plus Illumina barcodes. TruSeq adapter sequences along with Illumina sample barcodes were introduced in two successive PCR steps. The TCR alpha and beta cDNA libraries were sequenced on the Illumina HiSeq platform using custom primers. From the authors' description of their analysis: MiGEC was used to process raw reads and extract unique molecular identifiers, and MiXCR was used to find CDR3 positions. Recombination models were inferred per individual with the repgenHMM and IGoR tools using an EM algorithm. The analysis of shared clonotypes was done with the tcR package in R, with sharing normalized by the product of cloneset sizes. Out-of-frame nonproductive sequences were analyzed to study raw recombination free of thymic and clonal selection effects. TCRdb reworked the public reads: Q25 trimming with fastp, MiXCR clone assembly, productive beta chains retained. CDR3 protein duplicates are merged, each entry listing the most common genes and DNA. TCRdb assigned the V and J calls; the authors' analysis was not used. The sample yields 300,000 to 350,000 distinct CDR3 sequences; 9% to 15% were counted once. In total, the top ten clones hold 7.2% of the sample.

Here is what the overall study found, with its caveats: Recombination models systematically underestimated out-of-frame TCR alpha sharing in monozygotic twins but agreed with sharing between unrelated individuals. Abundant cord blood beta clonotypes had fewer insertions, young adult naive repertoires showed a similar but weaker trend, and memory repertoires showed no such trend. Because the same donors could not be followed over many years, conclusions were based on cross-sectional statistical analysis. Zero-insertion analyses could be partly confounded by invariant T cells such as MAIT and iNKT, although diverse VJ usage argued against such confounding for most clonotypes. Compared with coincidental sharing between unrelated individuals, out-of-frame TCR alpha sequences shared between twins showed an excess of sequences with low generation probability. Excess twin sharing in beta out-of-frame sequences was weaker because fewer shared sequences lowered the signal-to-noise ratio.

The data were also submitted as part of a second study, on yellow fever vaccine responses in identical twins. The second investigation adds: According to the authors, the vaccine-induced T cell response in identical twins seemed to be partly convergent and partly specific to each individual. Focusing on identical twins, the study followed the T cell clones that responded to the vaccine, and did so with precision.

This sequence originates from a woman aged 18-29 years in good health. The sequence is built from TRBV7-8 and TRBJ1-4, with no reliable assignment of the D segment. The sequencing input was CD8+ T cells sorted from blood. Here is the DNA: TGTGCCAGCAGCTTAGCGGGAGGGAGAGCAACTAATGAAAAACTGTTTTTT. Translation gives CASSLAGGRATNEKLFF.